The 15 T cell receptor beta chains given below trace back to one sample, sequenced in a study of glioma-infiltrating T cells after dendritic cell vaccination. This table comes from immunoSEQ multiplex PCR, and its TCRdb copy is limited to in-frame clones, with some not included. This table holds just over 95,000 clones, around three quarters found once. The source material was blood, sampled before dendritic cell vaccination. These receptors came from a human donor with glioblastoma.

The rearrangement links TRBV25-1 to TRBJ2-1; D remains unclear. This CDR3 is 14 amino acids long. V was pared by 6 bases and J by 3 bases, with 12 bases between. Germline V CDR1 and CDR2: MGHDK, SYGVNS. The CDR3 region has the DNA TGTGCCAGCAGCCTGAGCGTTCTCTACAATGAGCAGTTCTTC. Translation gives CASSLSVLYNEQFF.

The chain employs TRBV15 and TRBJ1-1; D is perhaps TRBD1 (5 bases). Germline V gene data show CDR1 as LNHNV and CDR2 as YYDKDF (reference sequence). V was clipped by 5 bases and J by 2 bases, with 9 bases between them. The CDR3 runs 13 residues. CDR3 loop: CATSAGQNTEAFF. For the CDR3, the DNA is TGTGCCACCAGCGCCGGACAAAACACTGAAGCTTTCTTT.

The CDR3 region has the DNA TGCGCCAGCAGCCACCGGGACTACTCCTACAATGAGCAGTTCTTC. Protein sequence: CASSHRDYSYNEQFF. The rearrangement joins TRBV5-1 to TRBJ2-1, with TRBD2 matching 7 bases. The CDR3 is made up of 15 amino acids. CDR1 and CDR2 (germline): SGHRS, YFSETQ. Trimming removed 4 bases from V and 0 bases from J; junction bases left unmatched: 4.

The chain uses TRBV21-1 and TRBJ2-7; the table's D call of TRBD1 was not tested on the DNA. TRBV21-1 is annotated as a pseudogene. CDR3 size: 14 residues. CDR3 sequence reads: CASTSGQGRYEQYF. As DNA, the CDR3 is TGTGCCAGCACCTCTGGACAGGGGCGTTACGAGCAGTACTTC.

The V and J genes are TRBV10-2 and TRBJ2-3; weak D call: TRBD2 (5 bases). CDR3 length equals 17 residues. Trimming pared 2 bases from V and 0 bases from J, leaving 15 bases between. CDR1 WSHSY and CDR2 SAAADI come from the germline V gene. The CDR3, as DNA: TGCGCCAGCAGTGAGGGTACGGGGATTTCTAGCACAGATACGCAGTATTTT. Amino acid sequence: CASSEGTGISSTDTQYF.

Only one count was recorded for this clone. This CDR3 is also generated by other DNA sequences in the sample. The CDR3 sequence is CASSGQGGTEAFF. In DNA form, the CDR3 reads TGCGCCAGCAGTGGTCAGGGAGGGACTGAAGCTTTCTTT. The genes are TRBV10-2 and TRBJ1-1, with D tentatively TRBD1 (5 bases). Trimming took 4 bases from V and 5 from J, leaving 11 bases between them. Per the germline V gene, CDR1 is WSHSY and CDR2 is SAAADI. The CDR3 runs 13 residues.

The chain employs TRBV6-1 and TRBJ1-5; a possible D gene is TRBD1 (5 bases). CDR3 length equals 15 residues. The V gene lost 6 bases and the J gene lost 2 bases, with 14 bases spanning the gap. Germline loops: CDR1 MNHNS, CDR2 SASEGT. DNA of the CDR3: TGTGCCAGCAGGCGGGATCCGGGGGGCAATCAGCCCCAGCATTTT. Translating it yields CASRRDPGGNQPQHF.

The CDR3 region has the DNA TGTGCCAGCAGTGAAGCCCGCTCGGGCAGGGATGCTGGCTACACCTTC. It encodes CASSEARSGRDAGYTF. This rearrangement joins TRBV2 to TRBJ1-2, with D perhaps matching TRBD1 (5 bases). V lost 0 bases to trimming and J lost 7 bases, with 18 bases between them. Germline V gene data show CDR1 as SNHLY and CDR2 as FYNNEI. This CDR3 is built from 16 residues.

The chain employs TRBV30 and TRBJ1-5; D gene ambiguous. There are 14 residues in the CDR3. Trimming removed 3 bases at V and 4 bases at J, with 13 bases between. Germline assignment: CDR1 GTSNPN and CDR2 SVGIG (reference sequence). CDR3 amino acids: CAWSRQEQNQPQHF. The CDR3 DNA sequence: TGTGCCTGGAGCCGCCAGGAACAAAATCAGCCCCAGCATTTT.

This rearrangement joins TRBV27 to TRBJ2-3; TRBD2 is a possible D gene (6 bases). The V and J ends lost 2 bases and 1 base respectively, with 10 bases between them. The CDR3 is 15 amino acids. Germline lookup yields CDR1 MNHEY and CDR2 SMNVEV (reference sequence). The DNA of the CDR3 is TGTGCCAGCAGTTTAGGGACTGACGGCACAGATACGCAGTATTTT. Protein sequence: CASSLGTDGTDTQYF.

V gene TRBV10-2 combines with J gene TRBJ2-5, with 7 bases aligning to TRBD2. With 4 bases clipped from V and 1 base from J, the junction kept 3 bases outside the gene matches. The germline V gene has CDR1 WSHSY and CDR2 SAAADI. The CDR3 sequence is 14 residues long. The DNA of the CDR3 is TGCGCCAGCAGTGTACTAGCGTTCCAAGAGACCCAGTACTTC. It specifies CASSVLAFQETQYF.

The rearrangement links TRBV12-5 to TRBJ2-3, with D perhaps TRBD1 (5 bases). V shed 3 bases and J shed 5 bases, with 9 bases lying between them. The CDR3 extends over 13 amino acids. Germline V gives CDR1 LGHNT, CDR2 FRNRAP. CDR3 region: CASGLGARDTQYF. For the CDR3, the DNA is TGTGCTAGTGGTTTAGGGGCGCGAGATACGCAGTATTTT.

CDR3 in DNA: TGTGCTAGTGGTTCCTACACAGATACGCAGTATTTT. It encodes CASGSYTDTQYF. The chain combines TRBV12-5 with TRBJ2-3; D gene uncertain. The CDR3 sequence is 12 residues long. The germline CDR1 and CDR2 sequences are LGHNT and FRNRAP. Trimming left V 4 bases short and J 2 bases short, with 4 bases between.

The chain recombines TRBV21-1 with TRBJ2-7; TRBD1, the table's D call, was not compared with the DNA. TRBV21-1 is annotated as a pseudogene. This CDR3 is 15 amino acids long. The CDR3 bases are TGTGCCAGCAGCAAAGGAAAGGGGGCTCGGTACGAGCAGTACTTC. The encoded protein is CASSKGKGARYEQYF.

The chain joins TRBV4-1 to TRBJ2-1; tentative D call: TRBD2 (5 bases). CDR1 is MGHRA and CDR2 is YSYEKL in the germline V gene. The CDR3 is made up of 16 amino acids. V was clipped by 4 bases and J by 2 bases, with 15 bases between them. CDR3 in DNA: TGCGCCAGCAGCCGTGAGTTGCCGGGAACCTACAATGAGCAGTTCTTC. It specifies CASSRELPGTYNEQFF.